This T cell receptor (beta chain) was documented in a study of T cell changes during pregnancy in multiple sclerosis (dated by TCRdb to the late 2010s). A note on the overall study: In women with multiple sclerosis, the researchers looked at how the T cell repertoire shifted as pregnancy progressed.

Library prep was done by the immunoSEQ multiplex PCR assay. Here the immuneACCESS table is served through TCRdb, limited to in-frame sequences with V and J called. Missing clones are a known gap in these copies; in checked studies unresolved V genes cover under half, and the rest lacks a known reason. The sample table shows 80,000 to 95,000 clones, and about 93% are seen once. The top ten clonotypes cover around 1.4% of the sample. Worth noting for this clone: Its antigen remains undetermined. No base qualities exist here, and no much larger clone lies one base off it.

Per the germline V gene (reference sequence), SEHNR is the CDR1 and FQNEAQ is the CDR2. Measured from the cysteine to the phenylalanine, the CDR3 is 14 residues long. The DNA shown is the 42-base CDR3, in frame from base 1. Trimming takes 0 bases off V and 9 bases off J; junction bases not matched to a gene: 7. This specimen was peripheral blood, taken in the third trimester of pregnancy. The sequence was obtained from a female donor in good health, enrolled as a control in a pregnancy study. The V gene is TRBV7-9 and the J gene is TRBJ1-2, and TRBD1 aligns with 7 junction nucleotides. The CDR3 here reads CASSLALQGGSYTF. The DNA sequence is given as TGTGCCAGCAGCTTAGCGCTTCAGGGGGGAAGCTACACCTTC.